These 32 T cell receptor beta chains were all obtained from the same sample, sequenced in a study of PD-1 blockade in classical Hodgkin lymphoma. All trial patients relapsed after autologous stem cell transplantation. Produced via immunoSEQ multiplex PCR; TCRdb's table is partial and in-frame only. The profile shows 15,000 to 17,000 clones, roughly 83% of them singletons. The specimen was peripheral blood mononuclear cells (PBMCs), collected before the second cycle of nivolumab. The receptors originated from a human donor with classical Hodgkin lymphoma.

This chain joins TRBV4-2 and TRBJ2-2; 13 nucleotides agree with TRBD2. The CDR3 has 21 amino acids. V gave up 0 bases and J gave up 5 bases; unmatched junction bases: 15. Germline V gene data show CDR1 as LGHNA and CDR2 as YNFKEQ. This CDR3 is CASSQEFLPRGLAGATGELFF. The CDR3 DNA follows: TGTGCCAGCAGCCAAGAGTTTTTGCCGAGAGGACTAGCGGGAGCGACCGGGGAGCTGTTTTTT.

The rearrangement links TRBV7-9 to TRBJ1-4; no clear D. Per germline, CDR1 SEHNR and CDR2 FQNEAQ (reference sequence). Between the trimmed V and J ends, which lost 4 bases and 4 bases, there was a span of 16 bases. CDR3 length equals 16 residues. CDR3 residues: CASSSPHEGLNEKLFF. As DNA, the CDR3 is TGTGCCAGCAGCTCTCCGCATGAGGGCCTTAATGAAAAACTGTTTTTT.

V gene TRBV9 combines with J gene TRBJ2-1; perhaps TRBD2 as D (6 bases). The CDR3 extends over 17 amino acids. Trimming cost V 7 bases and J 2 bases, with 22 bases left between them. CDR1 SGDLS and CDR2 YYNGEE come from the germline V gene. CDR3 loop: CASGPGVGRGPYNEQFF. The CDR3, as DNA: TGTGCCAGCGGACCGGGAGTGGGGCGGGGACCCTACAATGAGCAGTTCTTC.

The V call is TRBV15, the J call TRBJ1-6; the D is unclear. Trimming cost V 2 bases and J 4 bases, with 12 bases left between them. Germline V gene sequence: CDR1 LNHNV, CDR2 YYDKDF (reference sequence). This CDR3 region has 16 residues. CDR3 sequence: CATSRSKHRYNSPLHF. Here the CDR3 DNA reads TGTGCCACCAGCAGATCGAAGCACAGATATAATTCACCCCTCCACTTT.

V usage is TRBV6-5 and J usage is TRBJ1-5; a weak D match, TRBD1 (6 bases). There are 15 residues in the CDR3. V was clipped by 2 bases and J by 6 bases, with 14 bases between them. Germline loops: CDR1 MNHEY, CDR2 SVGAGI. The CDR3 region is CASSYGQGLAQPQHF. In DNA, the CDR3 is TGTGCCAGCAGTTACGGCCAGGGGTTGGCTCAGCCCCAGCATTTT.

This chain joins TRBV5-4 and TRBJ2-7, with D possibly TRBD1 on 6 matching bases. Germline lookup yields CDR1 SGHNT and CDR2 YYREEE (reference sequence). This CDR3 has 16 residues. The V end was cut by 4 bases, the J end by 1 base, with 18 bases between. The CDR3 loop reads CASSQDRARGSYEQYF. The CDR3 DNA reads TGTGCCAGCAGCCAAGATCGGGCCAGGGGTTCCTACGAGCAGTACTTC.

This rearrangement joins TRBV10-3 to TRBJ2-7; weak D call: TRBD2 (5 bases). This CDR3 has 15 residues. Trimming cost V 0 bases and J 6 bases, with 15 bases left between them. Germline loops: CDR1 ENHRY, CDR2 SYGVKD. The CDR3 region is CAISESMGAVAEQYF. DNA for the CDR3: TGTGCCATCAGTGAGTCAATGGGAGCGGTGGCCGAGCAGTACTTC.

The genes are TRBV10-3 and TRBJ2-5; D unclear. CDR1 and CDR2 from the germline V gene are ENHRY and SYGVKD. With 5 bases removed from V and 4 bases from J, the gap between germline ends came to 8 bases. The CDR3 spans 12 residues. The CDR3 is CAISPAGETQYF. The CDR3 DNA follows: TGTGCCATCAGTCCCGCCGGAGAGACCCAGTACTTC.

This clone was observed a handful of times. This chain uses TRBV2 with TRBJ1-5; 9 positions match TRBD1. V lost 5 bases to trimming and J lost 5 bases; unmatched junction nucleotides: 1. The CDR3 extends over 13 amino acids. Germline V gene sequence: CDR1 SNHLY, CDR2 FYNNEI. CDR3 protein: CASSWTGDQPQHF. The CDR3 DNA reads TGTGCCAGCAGTTGGACAGGGGATCAGCCCCAGCATTTT. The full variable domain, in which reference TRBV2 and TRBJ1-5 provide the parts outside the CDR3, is EPEVTQTPSHQVTQMGQEVILRCVPISNHLYFYWYRQILGQKVEFLVSFYNNEISEKSEIFDDQFSVERPDGSNFTLKIRSTKLEDSAMYFCASSWTGDQPQHFGDGTRLSIL.

CDR3 residues: CASRESVANYGYTF. The CDR3, as DNA: TGTGCCAGCAGGGAATCAGTGGCTAACTATGGCTACACCTTC. The chain has TRBV6-5 and TRBJ1-2; D remains unclear. Germline V CDR1 and CDR2: MNHEY, SVGAGI. The CDR3 runs 14 residues. V lost 6 bases, J lost 0 bases, and 11 bases lay in between.

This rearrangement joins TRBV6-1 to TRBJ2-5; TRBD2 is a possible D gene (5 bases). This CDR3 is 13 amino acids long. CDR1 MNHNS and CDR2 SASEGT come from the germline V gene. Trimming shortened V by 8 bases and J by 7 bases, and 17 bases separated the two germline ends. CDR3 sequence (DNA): TGTGCCAGCGAACCCGGGATGAGGGCGACCCAGTACTTC. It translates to CASEPGMRATQYF.

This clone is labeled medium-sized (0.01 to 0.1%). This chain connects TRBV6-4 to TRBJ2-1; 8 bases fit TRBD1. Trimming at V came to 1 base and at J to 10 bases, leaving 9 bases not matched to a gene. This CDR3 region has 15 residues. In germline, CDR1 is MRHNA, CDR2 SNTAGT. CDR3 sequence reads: CASSDYLDRGYEQFF. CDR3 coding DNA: TGTGCCAGCAGTGACTATCTAGACAGGGGTTACGAGCAGTTCTTC.

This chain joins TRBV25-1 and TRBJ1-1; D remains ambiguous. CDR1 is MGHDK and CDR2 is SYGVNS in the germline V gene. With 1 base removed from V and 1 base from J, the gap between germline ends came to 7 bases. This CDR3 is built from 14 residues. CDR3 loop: CASSEFWENTEAFF. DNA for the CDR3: TGTGCCAGCAGTGAATTCTGGGAGAACACTGAAGCTTTCTTT.

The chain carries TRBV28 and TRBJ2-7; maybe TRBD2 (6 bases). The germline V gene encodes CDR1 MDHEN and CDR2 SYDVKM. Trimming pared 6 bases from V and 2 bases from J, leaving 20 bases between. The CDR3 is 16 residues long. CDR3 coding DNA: TGTGCCAGCAGCTTTCGAATAGCGGAAGCCGCCTACGAGCAGTACTTC. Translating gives CASSFRIAEAAYEQYF. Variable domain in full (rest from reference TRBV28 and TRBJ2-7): DVKVTQSSRYLVKRTGEKVFLECVQDMDHENMFWYRQDPGLGLRLIYFSYDVKMKEKGDIPEGYSVSREKKERFSLILESASTNQTSMYLCASSFRIAEAAYEQYFGPGTRLTVT.

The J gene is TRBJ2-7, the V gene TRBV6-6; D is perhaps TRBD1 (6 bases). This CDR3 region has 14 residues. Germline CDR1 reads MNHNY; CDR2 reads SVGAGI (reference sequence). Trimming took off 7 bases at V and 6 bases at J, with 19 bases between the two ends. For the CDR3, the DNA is TGTGCCAGCACCTCAGACAGGTCGTCATCCGAGCAGTACTTC. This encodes CASTSDRSSSEQYF.

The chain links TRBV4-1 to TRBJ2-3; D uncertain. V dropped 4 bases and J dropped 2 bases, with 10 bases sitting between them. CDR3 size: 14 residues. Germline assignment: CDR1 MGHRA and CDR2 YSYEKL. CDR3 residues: CASSPAPFTDTQYF. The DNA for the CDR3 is TGCGCCAGCAGCCCCGCCCCATTCACAGATACGCAGTATTTT.

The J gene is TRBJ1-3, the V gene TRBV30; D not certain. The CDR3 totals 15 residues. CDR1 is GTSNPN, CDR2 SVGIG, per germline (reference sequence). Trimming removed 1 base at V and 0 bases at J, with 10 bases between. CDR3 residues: CAWSEDWTSGNTIYF. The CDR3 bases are TGTGCCTGGAGTGAGGACTGGACCTCTGGAAACACCATATATTTT.

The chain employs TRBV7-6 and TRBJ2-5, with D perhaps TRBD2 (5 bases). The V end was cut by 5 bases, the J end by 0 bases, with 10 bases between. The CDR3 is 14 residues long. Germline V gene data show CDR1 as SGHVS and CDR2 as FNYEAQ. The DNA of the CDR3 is TGTGCCAGCAGCAGGTGGCGGGACCAAGAGACCCAGTACTTC. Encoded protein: CASSRWRDQETQYF.

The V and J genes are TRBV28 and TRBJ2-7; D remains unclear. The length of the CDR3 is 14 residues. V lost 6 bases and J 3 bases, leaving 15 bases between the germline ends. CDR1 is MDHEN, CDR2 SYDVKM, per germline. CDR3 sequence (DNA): TGTGCCAGCAGCCCGACTGGTCGAGGCTACGAGCAGTACTTC. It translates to CASSPTGRGYEQYF.

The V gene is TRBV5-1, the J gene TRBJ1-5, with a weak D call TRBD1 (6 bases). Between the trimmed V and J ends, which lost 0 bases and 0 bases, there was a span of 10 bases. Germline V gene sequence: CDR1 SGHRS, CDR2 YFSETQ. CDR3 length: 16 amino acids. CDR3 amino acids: CASSLGTADSNQPQHF. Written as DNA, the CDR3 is TGCGCCAGCAGCTTGGGGACAGCTGATAGCAATCAGCCCCAGCATTTT.

The CDR3 here is CASSSGTGTRGGQPQHF. As DNA, the CDR3 is TGTGCCAGCAGTTCCGGGACAGGGACGCGGGGAGGTCAGCCCCAGCATTTT. The chain links TRBV27 to TRBJ1-5; 9 positions agree with TRBD1. Per germline, CDR1 MNHEY and CDR2 SMNVEV (reference sequence). This CDR3 is built from 17 residues. The V gene end was trimmed by 4 bases and the J gene end by 6 bases; junction bases not matched to a gene: 13.

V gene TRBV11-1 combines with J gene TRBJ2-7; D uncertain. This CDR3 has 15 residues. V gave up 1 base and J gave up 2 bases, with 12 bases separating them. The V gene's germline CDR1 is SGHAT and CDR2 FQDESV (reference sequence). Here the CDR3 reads CASSLERSPPYEQYF. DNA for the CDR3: TGTGCCAGCAGCTTAGAGCGCAGCCCCCCCTACGAGCAGTACTTC. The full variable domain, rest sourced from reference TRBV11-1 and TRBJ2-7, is EAEVAQSPRYKITEKSQAVAFWCDPISGHATLYWYRQILGQGPELLVQFQDESVVDDSQLPKDRFSAERLKGVDSTLKIQPAELGDSAMYLCASSLERSPPYEQYFGPGTRLTVT.

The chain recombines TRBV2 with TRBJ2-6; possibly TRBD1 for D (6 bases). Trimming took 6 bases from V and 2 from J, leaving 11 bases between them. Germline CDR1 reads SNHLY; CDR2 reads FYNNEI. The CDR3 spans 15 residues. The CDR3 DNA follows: TGTGCCAGCAGGGTCAGGGGAACTGGGGCCAACGTCCTGACTTTC. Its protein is CASRVRGTGANVLTF.

CDR3 DNA: TGTGCCAGCAGTGAAGTAAGGGTCGGGGAGCTGTTTTTT. Translated, it gives CASSEVRVGELFF. J is TRBJ2-2 and V is TRBV6-1; D is undetermined. The germline V and J ends were trimmed by 1 base and 7 bases, with 7 bases remaining between them. Germline V gene data show CDR1 as MNHNS and CDR2 as SASEGT. This CDR3 comprises 13 residues.

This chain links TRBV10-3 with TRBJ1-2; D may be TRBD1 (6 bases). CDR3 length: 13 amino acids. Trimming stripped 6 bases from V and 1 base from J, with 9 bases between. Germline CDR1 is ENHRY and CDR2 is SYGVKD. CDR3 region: CAISRDNNYGYTF. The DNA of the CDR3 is TGTGCCATCAGCCGGGACAATAACTATGGCTACACCTTC.

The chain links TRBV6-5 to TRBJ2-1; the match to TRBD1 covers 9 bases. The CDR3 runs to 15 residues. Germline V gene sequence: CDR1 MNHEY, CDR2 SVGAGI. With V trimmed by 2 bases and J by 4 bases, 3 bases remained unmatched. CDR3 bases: TGTGCCAGCAGTTACAGCGGGACAGGGTACAATGAGCAGTTCTTC. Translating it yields CASSYSGTGYNEQFF.

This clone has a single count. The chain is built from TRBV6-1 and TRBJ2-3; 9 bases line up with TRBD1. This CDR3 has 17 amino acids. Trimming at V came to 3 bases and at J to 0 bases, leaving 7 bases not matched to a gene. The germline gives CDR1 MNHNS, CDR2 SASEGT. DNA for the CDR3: TGTGCCAGCAGTGAGTTCACCGGGACAGGGAGCACAGATACGCAGTATTTT. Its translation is CASSEFTGTGSTDTQYF.

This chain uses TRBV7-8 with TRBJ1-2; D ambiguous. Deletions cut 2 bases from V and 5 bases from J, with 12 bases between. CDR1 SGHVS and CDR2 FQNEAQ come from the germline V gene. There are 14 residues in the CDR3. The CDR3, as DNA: TGTGCCAGCAGCTTAATTTCGGTGGGATATGGCTACACCTTC. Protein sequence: CASSLISVGYGYTF.

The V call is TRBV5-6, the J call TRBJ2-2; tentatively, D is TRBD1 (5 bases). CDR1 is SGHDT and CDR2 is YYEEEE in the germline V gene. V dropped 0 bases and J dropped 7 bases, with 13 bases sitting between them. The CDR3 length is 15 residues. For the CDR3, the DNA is TGTGCCAGCAGCTTGGCCTTAGGGGTTGACGGGGAGCTGTTTTTT. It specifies CASSLALGVDGELFF.

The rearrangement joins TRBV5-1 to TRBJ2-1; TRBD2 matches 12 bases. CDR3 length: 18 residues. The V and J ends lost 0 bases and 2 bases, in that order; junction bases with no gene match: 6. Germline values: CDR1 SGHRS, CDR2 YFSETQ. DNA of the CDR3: TGCGCCAGCAGCTTGGGATCTAGCGGGAGGGCCGCCTACAATGAGCAGTTCTTC. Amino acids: CASSLGSSGRAAYNEQFF.

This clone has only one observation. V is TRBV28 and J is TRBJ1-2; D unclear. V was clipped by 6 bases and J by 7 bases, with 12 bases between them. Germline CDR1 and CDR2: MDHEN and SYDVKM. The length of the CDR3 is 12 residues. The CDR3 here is CASRVLEAGYTF. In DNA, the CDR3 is TGTGCCAGCAGAGTCCTGGAGGCTGGCTACACCTTC.

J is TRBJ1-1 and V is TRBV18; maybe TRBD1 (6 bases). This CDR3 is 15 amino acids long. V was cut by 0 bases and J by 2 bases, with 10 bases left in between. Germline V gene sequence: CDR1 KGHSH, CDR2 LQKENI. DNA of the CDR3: TGTGCCAGCTCACCACCAGGGGGGGTTAACACTGAAGCTTTCTTT. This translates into CASSPPGGVNTEAFF.